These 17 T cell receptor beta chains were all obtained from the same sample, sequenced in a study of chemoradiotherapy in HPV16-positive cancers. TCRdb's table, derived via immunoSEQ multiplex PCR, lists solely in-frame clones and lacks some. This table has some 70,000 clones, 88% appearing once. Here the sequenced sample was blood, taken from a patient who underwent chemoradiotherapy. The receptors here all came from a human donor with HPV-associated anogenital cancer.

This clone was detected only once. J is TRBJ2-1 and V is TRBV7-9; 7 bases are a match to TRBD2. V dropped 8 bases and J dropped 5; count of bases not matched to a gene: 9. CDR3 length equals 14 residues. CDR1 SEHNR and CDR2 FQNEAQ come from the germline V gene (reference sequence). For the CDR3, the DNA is TGTGCCAGCGCCCGGCCGGGGGGAAACAATGAGCAGTTCTTC. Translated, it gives CASARPGGNNEQFF. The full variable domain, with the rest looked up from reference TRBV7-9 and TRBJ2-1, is DTGVSQNPRHKITKRGQNVTFRCDPISEHNRLYWYRQTLGQGPEFLTYFQNEAQLEKSRLLSDRFSAERPKGSFSTLEIQRTEQGDSAMYLCASARPGGNNEQFFGPGTRLTVL.

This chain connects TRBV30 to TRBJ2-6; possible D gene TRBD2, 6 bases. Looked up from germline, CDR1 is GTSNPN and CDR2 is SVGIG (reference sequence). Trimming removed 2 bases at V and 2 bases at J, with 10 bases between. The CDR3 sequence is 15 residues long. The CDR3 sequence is CAWSPGRTGANVLTF. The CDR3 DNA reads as TGTGCCTGGAGTCCAGGGAGGACTGGGGCCAACGTCCTGACTTTC.

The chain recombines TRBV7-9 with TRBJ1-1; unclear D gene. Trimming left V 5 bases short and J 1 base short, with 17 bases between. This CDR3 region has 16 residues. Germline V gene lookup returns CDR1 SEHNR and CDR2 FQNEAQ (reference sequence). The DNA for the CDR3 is TGTGCCAGCAGCCAAGTAATTGACCTAACGAACACTGAAGCTTTCTTT. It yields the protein CASSQVIDLTNTEAFF.

The CDR3 nucleotides read TGTGCCAGCAGCCCCCCCTGGGGACTGCTTTACGGAAAGTACTTC. Its protein is CASSPPWGLLYGKYF. The chain links TRBV7-3 to TRBJ2-7; D is perhaps TRBD2 (6 bases). Trimming removed 5 bases at V and 11 bases at J, with 25 bases between. The CDR3 runs to 15 residues. Germline CDR1 is SGHTA and CDR2 is FQGTGA.

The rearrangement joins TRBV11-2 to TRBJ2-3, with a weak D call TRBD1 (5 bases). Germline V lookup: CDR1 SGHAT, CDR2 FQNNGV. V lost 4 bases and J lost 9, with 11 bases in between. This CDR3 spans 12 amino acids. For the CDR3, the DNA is TGTGCCAGCAGCTCACAGGTGGCGACGCAGTATTTT. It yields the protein CASSSQVATQYF. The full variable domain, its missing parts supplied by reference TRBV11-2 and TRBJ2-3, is EAGVAQSPRYKIIEKRQSVAFWCNPISGHATLYWYQQILGQGPKLLIQFQNNGVVDDSQLPKDRFSAERLKGVDSTLKIQPAKLEDSAVYLCASSSQVATQYFGPGTRLTVL.

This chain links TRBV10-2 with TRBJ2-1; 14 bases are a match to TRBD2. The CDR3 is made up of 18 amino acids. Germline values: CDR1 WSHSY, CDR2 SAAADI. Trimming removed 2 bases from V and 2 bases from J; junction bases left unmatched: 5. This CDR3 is CASSEETSGRGPYNEQFF. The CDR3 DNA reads TGCGCCAGCAGTGAGGAGACTAGCGGGAGGGGTCCCTACAATGAGCAGTTCTTC.

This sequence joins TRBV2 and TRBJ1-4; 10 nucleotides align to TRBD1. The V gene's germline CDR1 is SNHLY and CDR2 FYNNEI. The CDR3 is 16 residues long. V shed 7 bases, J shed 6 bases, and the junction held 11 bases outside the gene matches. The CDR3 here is CASTRRQGAVDEKLFF. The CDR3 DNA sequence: TGTGCCAGCACCCGCAGACAGGGGGCAGTGGATGAAAAACTGTTTTTT. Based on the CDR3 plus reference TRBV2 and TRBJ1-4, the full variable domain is EPEVTQTPSHQVTQMGQEVILRCVPISNHLYFYWYRQILGQKVEFLVSFYNNEISEKSEIFDDQFSVERPDGSNFTLKIRSTKLEDSAMYFCASTRRQGAVDEKLFFGSGTQLSVL.

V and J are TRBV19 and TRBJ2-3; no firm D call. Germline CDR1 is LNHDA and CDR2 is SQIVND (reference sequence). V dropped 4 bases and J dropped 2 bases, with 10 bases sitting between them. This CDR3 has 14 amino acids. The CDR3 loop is CASSTFGSTDTQYF. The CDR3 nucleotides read TGTGCCAGTAGTACCTTTGGGTCCACAGATACGCAGTATTTT.

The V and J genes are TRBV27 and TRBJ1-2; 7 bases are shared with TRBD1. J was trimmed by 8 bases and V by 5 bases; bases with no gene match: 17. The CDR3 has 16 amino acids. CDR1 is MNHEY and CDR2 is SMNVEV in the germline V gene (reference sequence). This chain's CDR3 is CASSPTSDRYREGYTF. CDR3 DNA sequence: TGTGCCAGCAGTCCTACCTCGGACAGGTACCGTGAGGGCTACACCTTC.

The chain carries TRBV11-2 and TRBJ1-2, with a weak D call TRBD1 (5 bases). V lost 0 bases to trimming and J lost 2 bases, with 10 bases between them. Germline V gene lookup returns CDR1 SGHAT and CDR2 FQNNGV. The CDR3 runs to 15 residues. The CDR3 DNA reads TGTGCCAGCAGCTTAGACGGGGGAGGCAACTATGGCTACACCTTC. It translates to CASSLDGGGNYGYTF.

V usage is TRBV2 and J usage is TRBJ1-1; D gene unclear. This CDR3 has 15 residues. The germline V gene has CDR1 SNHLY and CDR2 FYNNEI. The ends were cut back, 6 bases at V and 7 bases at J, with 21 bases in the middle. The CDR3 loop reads CASSGWADGGGEAFF. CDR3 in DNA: TGTGCCAGCAGCGGTTGGGCAGACGGAGGAGGTGAAGCTTTCTTT.

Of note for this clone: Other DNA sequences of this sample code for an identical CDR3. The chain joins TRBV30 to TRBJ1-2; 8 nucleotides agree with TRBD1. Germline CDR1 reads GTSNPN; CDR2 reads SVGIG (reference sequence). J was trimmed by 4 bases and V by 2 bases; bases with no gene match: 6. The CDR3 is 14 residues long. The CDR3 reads CAWSHFGQGYGYTF. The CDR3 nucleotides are TGTGCCTGGAGTCACTTTGGACAGGGCTATGGCTACACCTTC.

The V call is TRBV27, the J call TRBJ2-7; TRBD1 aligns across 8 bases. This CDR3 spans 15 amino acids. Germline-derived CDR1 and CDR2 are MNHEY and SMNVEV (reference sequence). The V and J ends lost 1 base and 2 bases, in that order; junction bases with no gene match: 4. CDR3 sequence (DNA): TGTGCCAGCAGTTTATTTTCAGGGGGCCCCTACGAGCAGTACTTC. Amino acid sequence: CASSLFSGGPYEQYF.

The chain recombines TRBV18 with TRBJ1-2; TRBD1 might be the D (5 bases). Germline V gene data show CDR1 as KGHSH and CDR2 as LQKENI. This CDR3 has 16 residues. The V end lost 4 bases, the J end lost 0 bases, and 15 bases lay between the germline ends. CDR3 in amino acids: CASSHYRDGTNYGYTF. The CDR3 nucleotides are TGTGCCAGCTCACATTATCGGGACGGAACTAACTATGGCTACACCTTC.

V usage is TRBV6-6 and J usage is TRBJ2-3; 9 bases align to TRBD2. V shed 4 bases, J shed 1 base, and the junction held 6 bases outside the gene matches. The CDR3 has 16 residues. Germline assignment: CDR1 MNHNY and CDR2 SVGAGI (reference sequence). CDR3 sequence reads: CASSSPVAGGTDTQYF. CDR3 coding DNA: TGTGCCAGCAGTTCTCCCGTAGCGGGAGGCACAGATACGCAGTATTTT.

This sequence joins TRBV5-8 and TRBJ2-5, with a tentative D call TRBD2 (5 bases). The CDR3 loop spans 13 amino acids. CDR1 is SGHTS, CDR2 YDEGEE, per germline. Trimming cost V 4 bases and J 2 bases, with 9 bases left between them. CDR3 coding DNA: TGTGCCAGCAGCAACCGGGAACAAGAGACCCAGTACTTC. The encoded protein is CASSNREQETQYF.

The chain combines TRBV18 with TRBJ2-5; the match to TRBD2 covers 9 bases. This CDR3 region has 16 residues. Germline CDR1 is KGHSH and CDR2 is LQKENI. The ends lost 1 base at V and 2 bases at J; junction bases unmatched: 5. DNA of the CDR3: TGTGCCAGCTCACCACTTGCGGGGGGGAATCAAGAGACCCAGTACTTC. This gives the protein CASSPLAGGNQETQYF.